This note documents a single T cell receptor beta chain sequence. Some clones are missing from TCRdb's copy, which holds only in-frame ones; the method was immunoSEQ multiplex PCR. Seen here are 100,000 or so clones, about 91% observed once, and the top ten hold roughly 2.5%. The sample comes from a study of control samples from healthy donors and cancer patients. CDR3 length: 14 amino acids. The germline V gene has CDR1 SGHDN and CDR2 FVKESK. Trimming left V 4 bases short and J 6 bases short, with 14 bases between. Material: blood. This receptor was taken from a woman aged 18-29 years in good health. V is TRBV14 and J is TRBJ2-3, with D tentatively TRBD1 (6 bases). CDR3 sequence reads: CASSRGQIWDTQYF. The CDR3 nucleotides are TGTGCCAGCAGCCGCGGACAGATATGGGATACGCAGTATTTT.